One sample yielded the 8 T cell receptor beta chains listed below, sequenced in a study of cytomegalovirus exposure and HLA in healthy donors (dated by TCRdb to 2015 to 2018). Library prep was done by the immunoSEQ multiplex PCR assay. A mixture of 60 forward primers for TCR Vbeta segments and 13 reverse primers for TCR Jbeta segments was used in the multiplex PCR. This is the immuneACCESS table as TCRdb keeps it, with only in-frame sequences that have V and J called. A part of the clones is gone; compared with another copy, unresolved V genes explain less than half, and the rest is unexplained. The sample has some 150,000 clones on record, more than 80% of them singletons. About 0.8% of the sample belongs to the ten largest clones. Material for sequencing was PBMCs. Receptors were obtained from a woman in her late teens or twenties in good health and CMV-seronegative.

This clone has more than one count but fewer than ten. The CDR3 DNA follows: TGTGCCAGCAGTCTCCCGGGACTAGCCCTAGATACGCAGTATTTT. Its protein is CASSLPGLALDTQYF. The chain carries TRBV27 and TRBJ2-3; 9 bases fit TRBD2. V dropped 5 bases and J dropped 5; count of bases not matched to a gene: 8. Germline-derived CDR1 and CDR2 are MNHEY and SMNVEV (reference sequence). CDR3 length: 15 amino acids.

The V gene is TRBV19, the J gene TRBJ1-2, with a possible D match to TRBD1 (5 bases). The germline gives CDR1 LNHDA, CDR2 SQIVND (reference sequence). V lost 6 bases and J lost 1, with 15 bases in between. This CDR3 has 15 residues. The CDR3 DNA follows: TGTGCCAGTAGCCTGACAGTTAGCAGTAACTATGGCTACACCTTC. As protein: CASSLTVSSNYGYTF.

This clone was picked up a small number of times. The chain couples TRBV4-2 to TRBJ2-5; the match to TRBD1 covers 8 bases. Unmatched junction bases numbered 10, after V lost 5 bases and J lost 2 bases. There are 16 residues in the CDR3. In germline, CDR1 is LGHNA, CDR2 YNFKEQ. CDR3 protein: CASSVGQADLQETQYF. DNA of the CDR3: TGTGCCAGCAGCGTGGGACAGGCAGATCTTCAAGAGACCCAGTACTTC.

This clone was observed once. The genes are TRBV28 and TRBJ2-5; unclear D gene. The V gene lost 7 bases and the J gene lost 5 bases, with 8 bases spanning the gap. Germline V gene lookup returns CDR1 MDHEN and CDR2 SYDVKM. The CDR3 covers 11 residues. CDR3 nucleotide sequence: TGTGCCAGCACCTCTGAGGAGACCCAGTACTTC. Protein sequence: CASTSEETQYF.

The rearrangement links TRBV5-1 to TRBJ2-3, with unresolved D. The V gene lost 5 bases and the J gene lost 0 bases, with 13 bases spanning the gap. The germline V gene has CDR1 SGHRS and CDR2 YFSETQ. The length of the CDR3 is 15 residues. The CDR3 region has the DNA TGCGCCAGCAGGAGCAACCATCTCAGCACAGATACGCAGTATTTT. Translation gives CASRSNHLSTDTQYF. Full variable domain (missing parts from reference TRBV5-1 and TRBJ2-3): KAGVTQTPRYLIKTRGQQVTLSCSPISGHRSVSWYQQTPGQGLQFLFEYFSETQRNKGNFPGRFSGRQFSNSRSEMNVSTLELGDSALYLCASRSNHLSTDTQYFGPGTRLTVL.

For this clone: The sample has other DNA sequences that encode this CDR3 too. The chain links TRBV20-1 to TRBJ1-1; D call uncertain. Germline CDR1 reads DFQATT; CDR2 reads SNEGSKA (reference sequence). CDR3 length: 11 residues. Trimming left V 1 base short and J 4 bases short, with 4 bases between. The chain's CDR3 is CSARAGTEAFF. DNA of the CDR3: TGCAGTGCTAGAGCCGGCACTGAAGCTTTCTTT.

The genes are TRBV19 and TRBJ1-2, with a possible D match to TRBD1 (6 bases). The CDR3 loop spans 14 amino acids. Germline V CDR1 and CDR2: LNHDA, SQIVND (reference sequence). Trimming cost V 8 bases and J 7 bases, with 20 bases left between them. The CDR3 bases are TGTGCCAGTTATCCACAGGGTTCGGAGAGTGGCTACACCTTC. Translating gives CASYPQGSESGYTF.

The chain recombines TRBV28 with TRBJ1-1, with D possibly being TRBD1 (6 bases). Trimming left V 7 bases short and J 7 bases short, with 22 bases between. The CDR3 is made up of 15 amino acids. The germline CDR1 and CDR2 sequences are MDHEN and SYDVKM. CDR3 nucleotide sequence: TGTGCCAGCACGAGCCCCCGGAGGGGGAGGGATGAAGCTTTCTTT. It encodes CASTSPRRGRDEAFF.